This T cell receptor (beta chain) was observed in a study of T cells in Graves' hyperthyroidism and ophthalmopathy. Study results and caveats: Prediction of ophthalmopathy progression came a median around 6.1 months pre-onset.

Deletions cut 0 bases from V and 6 bases from J, with 8 bases between. The germline V gene has CDR1 SGHRS and CDR2 YFSETQ. The length of the CDR3 is 13 residues. TCR beta CDR3 regions were amplified from RNA transcripts. The HTBI primer set drove a first-round RT-PCR of the TCR CDR3. TCRdb re-called the multiplex PCR reads through MiXCR, storing one row per CDR3 protein. The sample lists about 640,000 distinct CDR3 sequences, less than 25% seen once, with over 30% in the top ten. Concerning this clonotype itself: Its cognate antigen is unknown.

The J gene is TRBJ2-3, the V gene TRBV5-1; D not resolved. Sequenced input: blood. This clonotype was sampled from a man younger than 40 with Graves' ophthalmopathy. CDR3 sequence: CASSLAAVDTQYF. CDR3 DNA sequence: TGCGCCAGCAGCTTGGCTGCCGTGGATACGCAGTATTTT.